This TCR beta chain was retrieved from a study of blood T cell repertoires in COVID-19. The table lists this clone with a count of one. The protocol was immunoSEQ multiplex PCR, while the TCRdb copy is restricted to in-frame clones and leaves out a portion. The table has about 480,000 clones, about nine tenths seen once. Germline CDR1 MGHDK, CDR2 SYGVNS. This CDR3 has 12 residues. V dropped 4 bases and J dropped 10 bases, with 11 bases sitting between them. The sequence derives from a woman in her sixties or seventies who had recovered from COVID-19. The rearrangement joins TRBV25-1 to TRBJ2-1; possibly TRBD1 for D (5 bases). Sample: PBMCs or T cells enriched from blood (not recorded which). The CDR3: CASSAREREQFF. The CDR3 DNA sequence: TGTGCCAGCAGTGCCAGGGAAAGGGAGCAGTTCTTC.